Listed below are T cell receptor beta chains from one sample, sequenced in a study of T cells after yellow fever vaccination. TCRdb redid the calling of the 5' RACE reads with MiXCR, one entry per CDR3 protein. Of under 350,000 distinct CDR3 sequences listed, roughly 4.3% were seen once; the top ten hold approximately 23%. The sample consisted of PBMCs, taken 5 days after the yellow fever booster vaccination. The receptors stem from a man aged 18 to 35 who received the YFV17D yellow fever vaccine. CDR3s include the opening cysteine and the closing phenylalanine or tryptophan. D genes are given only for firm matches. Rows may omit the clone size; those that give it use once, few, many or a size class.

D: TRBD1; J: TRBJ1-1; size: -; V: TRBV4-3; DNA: TGCGCCAGCAGCCAGACCGCCGGGACAGGGGCTGAAGCTTTCTTT; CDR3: CASSQTAGTGAEAFF
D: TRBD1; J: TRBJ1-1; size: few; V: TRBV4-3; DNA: TGCGCCAGCAGCCAAGCCGGGACAGGGGCTGAAGCTTTCTTT; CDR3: CASSQAGTGAEAFF
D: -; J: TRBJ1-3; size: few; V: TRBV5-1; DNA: TGCGCCAGTCGGGCAAGTTCTCCTGGAAACACCATATATTTT; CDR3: CASRASSPGNTIYF
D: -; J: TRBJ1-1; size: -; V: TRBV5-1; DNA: TGCGCCAGCAGCTTGGATAGGTTTCTGGAGGAGGCTTTCTTT; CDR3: CASSLDRFLEEAFF
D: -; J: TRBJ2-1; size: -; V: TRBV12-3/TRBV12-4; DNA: TGTGCCAGCAGTTTAATGGGGGACCCTCCGCGCAATGAGCAGTTCTTC; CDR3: CASSLMGDPPRNEQFF
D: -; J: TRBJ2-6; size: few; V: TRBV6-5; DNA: TGTGCCAGCAGTTCAAGAGGGGATTCTGGGGCCAACGTCCTGACTTTC; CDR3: CASSSRGDSGANVLTF
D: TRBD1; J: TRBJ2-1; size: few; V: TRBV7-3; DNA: TGTGCCAGCAGCCCGGGACAGGGGGCTTTTGAGCAGTTCTTC; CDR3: CASSPGQGAFEQFF
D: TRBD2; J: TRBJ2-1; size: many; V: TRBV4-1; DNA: TGCGCCACCGCCGGGGGGACCGAGCAGTTCTTC; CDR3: CATAGGTEQFF
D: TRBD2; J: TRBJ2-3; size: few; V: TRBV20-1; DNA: TGCAGTGCCCCCCTCGGACTAGGGACAGATACGCAGTATTTT; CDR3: CSAPLGLGTDTQYF
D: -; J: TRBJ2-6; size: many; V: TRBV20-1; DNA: TGCAGTGCCCTAAAATCTGGGGCCAACGTCCTGACTTTC; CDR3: CSALKSGANVLTF
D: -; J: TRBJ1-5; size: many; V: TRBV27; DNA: TGTGCCAGCAGGCCCGCGGGGCTCAATCAGCCCCAGCATTTT; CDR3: CASRPAGLNQPQHF
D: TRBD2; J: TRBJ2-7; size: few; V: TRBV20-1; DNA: TGCAGAGGACTAGCGGGCTACGAGCAGTACTTC; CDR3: CRGLAGYEQYF
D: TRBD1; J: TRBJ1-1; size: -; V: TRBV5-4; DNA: TGTGCCAGCAGCTTGGCCGAAGAGGGGGCGGCCCCGGCTTTCTTT; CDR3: CASSLAEEGAAPAFF
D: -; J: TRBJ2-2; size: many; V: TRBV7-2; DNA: TGTGCCAGCAGTCCCGGGGGTGGCCGAGCGAACACCGGGGAGCTGTTTTTT; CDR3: CASSPGGGRANTGELFF
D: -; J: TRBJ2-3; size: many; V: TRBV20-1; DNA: TGCAGTGCTAGGACAGGAGTTACGCAGTATTTT; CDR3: CSARTGVTQYF
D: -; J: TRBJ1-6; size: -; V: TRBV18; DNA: TGTGCCAGCTCACCCGATCCCCAGGCCTCACCCCTCCACTTT; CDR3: CASSPDPQASPLHF
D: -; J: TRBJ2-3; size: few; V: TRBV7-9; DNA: TGTGCCAGCGTATCCCGGGGAGCAGGCACAGATACGCAGTATTTT; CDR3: CASVSRGAGTDTQYF
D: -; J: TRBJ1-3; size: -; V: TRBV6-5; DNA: TGTGCCAGCAGGGAGACAGCGAACCTCTCTGGAAACACCATATATTTT; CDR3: CASRETANLSGNTIYF
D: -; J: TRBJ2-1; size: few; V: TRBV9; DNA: TGTGCCAGCAGCGTAGAAGGGGGGGCCCTCTACAATGAGCAGTTCTTC; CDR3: CASSVEGGALYNEQFF
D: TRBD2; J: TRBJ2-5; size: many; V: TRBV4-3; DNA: TGCGCCAGCAGCCAAGTATTAGCGGGGGCGGAGACCCAGTACTTC; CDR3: CASSQVLAGAETQYF
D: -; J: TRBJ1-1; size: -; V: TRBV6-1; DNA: TGTGCCAGCAGTGAACGGGTGGTTTGGACTGAAGCTTTCTTT; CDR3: CASSERVVWTEAFF
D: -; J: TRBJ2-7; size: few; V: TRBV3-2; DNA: TGTGCCAGCAGCCAAGATTCTGGTATCATCGACAGGTGTTCTCCTACGTCCTACGAGCAGTACTTC; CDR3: CASSQDSGIIDRCSPTSYEQYF
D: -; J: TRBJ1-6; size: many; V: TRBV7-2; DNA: TGTGCCAGCAGCCCGACAGCCATGAGCTCCTATAATTCACCCCTCCACTTT; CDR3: CASSPTAMSSYNSPLHF
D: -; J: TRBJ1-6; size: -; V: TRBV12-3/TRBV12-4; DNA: TGTGCCAGCACCCCGTACGATCCGCGATTTTCACCCCTCCACTTT; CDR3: CASTPYDPRFSPLHF
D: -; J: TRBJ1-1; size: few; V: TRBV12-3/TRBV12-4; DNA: TGTGCCAGCAGTTTATGGAACAACCCAAGTGCTGAAGCTTTCTTT; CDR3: CASSLWNNPSAEAFF
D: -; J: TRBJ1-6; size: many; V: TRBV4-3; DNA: TGCGCCAGCAGCCAAGATCTGAGGACCGACGGTTCACCCCTCCACTTT; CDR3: CASSQDLRTDGSPLHF
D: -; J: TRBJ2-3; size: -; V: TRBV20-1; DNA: TGCAGTGCTAGAGAGCAGGGTCATACGCAGTATTTT; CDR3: CSAREQGHTQYF
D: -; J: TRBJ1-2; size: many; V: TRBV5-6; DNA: TGTGCCAGCAGATTTACAGGGAGCTATGGCTACACCTTC; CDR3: CASRFTGSYGYTF
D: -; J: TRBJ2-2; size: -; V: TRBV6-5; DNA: TGTGCCAGCACCCTGATGAGCACCGGGGAGCTGTTTTTT; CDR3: CASTLMSTGELFF
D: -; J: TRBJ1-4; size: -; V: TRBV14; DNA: TGTGCCAGCAGCCGCCGAACTAATGAAAAACTGTTTTTT; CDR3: CASSRRTNEKLFF
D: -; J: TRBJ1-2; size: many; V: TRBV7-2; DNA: TGTGCCAGCAGCTTAGATGGGGGTGGCTACACCTTC; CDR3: CASSLDGGGYTF
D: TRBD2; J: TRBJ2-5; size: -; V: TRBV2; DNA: TGTGCCAGCAGTGAGAGGTGGGGGGGACCCCTCCAAGAGACCCAGTACTTC; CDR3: CASSERWGGPLQETQYF
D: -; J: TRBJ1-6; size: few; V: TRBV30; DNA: TGTGCCTGGAGTGTGGGCCAGGGTAGTTCACCCCTCCACTTT; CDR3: CAWSVGQGSSPLHF
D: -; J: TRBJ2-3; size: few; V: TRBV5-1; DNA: TGCGCCAGCAGCCAAACTAGTAGCACAGATACGCAGTATTTT; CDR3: CASSQTSSTDTQYF
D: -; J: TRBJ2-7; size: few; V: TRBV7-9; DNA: TGTGCCAGCAGCTTAGTCCCGAGCAGGAACTACGAGCAGTACTTC; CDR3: CASSLVPSRNYEQYF
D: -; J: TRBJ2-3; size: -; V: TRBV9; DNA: TGTGCCAGCAACCTAAGTGGGGGGACGGATACGCAGTATTTT; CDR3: CASNLSGGTDTQYF
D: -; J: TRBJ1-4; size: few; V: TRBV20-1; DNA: TGCAGTGCTGAAATGCAGGGGACCTCCGAAAAACTGTTTTTT; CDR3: CSAEMQGTSEKLFF
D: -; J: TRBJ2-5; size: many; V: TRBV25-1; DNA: TGTGCCAGCAGTGATGACTGGGCCCCGAGTGGCGAGACCCAGTACTTC; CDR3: CASSDDWAPSGETQYF
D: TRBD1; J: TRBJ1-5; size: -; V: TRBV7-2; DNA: TGTGCCAGCAGCCTGACAGGGGGCCTCCAGCCCCAGCATTTT; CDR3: CASSLTGGLQPQHF
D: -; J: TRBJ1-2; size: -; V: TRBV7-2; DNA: TGTGCCAGCAGCTTAATGAACTATGGCTACACCTTC; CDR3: CASSLMNYGYTF
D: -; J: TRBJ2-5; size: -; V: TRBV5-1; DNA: TGCGCCAGCAGCTTGGGGGTCGCGGAGGAGACCCAGTACTTC; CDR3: CASSLGVAEETQYF
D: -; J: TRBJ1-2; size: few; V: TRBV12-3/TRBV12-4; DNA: TGTGCCAGCAGTTTATCGGGGGGAGGGGATGGCTACACCTTC; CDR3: CASSLSGGGDGYTF
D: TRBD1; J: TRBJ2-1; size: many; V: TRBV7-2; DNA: TGTGCCAGCAGCCAGAGACAGGGCAAGTTCTTC; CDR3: CASSQRQGKFF
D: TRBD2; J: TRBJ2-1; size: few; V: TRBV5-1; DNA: TGCGCCAGCATCCTCGGGGCGGGGGGCTCGAATGAGCAGTTCTTC; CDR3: CASILGAGGSNEQFF
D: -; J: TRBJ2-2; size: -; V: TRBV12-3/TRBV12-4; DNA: TGTGCCAGCAGCTTCCCACCTGGGGAGCTGTTTTTT; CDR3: CASSFPPGELFF